The 25 T cell receptor beta chains below were found in one sample sequenced in a study of T cell responses to AZD1222 COVID-19 vaccine. Sequenced by immunoSEQ multiplex PCR; TCRdb stores in-frame clones only, minus some. This table has over 75,000 clones, roughly nine tenths appearing once. Sequencing was performed on peripheral blood, taken 28 days after the second AZD1222 dose. The source is an adult who received the AZD1222 COVID-19 vaccine.

The gene calls are TRBV5-3 and TRBJ2-7, with TRBD2 as a possible D gene (6 bases). TRBV5-3 is sorted into the ORF group, with uncertain function. V lost 4 bases and J 2 bases, leaving 13 bases between the germline ends. The length of the CDR3 is 14 residues. This CDR3 reads CARSLREVAYEQYF. As DNA, the CDR3 is TGTGCCAGAAGCCTTAGGGAGGTAGCCTACGAGCAGTACTTC.

The chain joins TRBV19 to TRBJ1-1; D is possibly TRBD1 (5 bases). CDR3 length: 14 residues. The V gene's germline CDR1 is LNHDA and CDR2 SQIVND (reference sequence). V was pared by 7 bases and J by 4 bases, with 16 bases between. CDR3 sequence (DNA): TGTGCCAGTACTCCGGGGCCAAGGGGCACTGAAGCTTTCTTT. Amino acids: CASTPGPRGTEAFF.

The chain uses TRBV6-6 and TRBJ2-6; D gene unclear. Germline CDR1 MNHNY, CDR2 SVGAGI (reference sequence). The V gene lost 0 bases and the J gene lost 3 bases, with 0 bases spanning the gap. The CDR3 is made up of 13 amino acids. DNA for the CDR3: TGTGCCAGCAGTTACTCTGGGGCCAACGTCCTGACTTTC. It yields the protein CASSYSGANVLTF.

V usage is TRBV7-8 and J usage is TRBJ1-2, with D possibly being TRBD1 (5 bases). CDR1 and CDR2 from the germline V gene are SGHVS and FQNEAQ. Trimming shortened V by 8 bases and J by 4 bases, and 14 bases separated the two germline ends. CDR3 size: 13 residues. In nucleotides, the CDR3 is TGTGCCAGCGAGGAGGGGATTGGCTATGGCTACACCTTC. Translating it yields CASEEGIGYGYTF.

This clone has only one observation. V usage is TRBV11-2 and J usage is TRBJ1-2, with 9 positions matching TRBD1. Germline V lookup: CDR1 SGHAT, CDR2 FQNNGV. This CDR3 is 15 amino acids long. J was trimmed by 5 bases and V by 1 base; bases with no gene match: 5. The CDR3 is CASSLGTGDTYGYTF. CDR3 sequence (DNA): TGTGCCAGCAGCTTAGGGACAGGGGACACTTATGGCTACACCTTC.

J is TRBJ1-6 and V is TRBV6-5; the D is unclear. This CDR3 is built from 16 residues. The ends were cut back, 4 bases at V and 0 bases at J, with 10 bases in the middle. Looked up from germline, CDR1 is MNHEY and CDR2 is SVGAGI. The CDR3 bases are TGTGCCAGCAGTTTAGGGAAAAGCTCCTATAATTCACCCCTCCACTTT. As protein: CASSLGKSSYNSPLHF.

The chain combines TRBV19 with TRBJ2-1; perhaps TRBD2 as D (6 bases). Germline lookup yields CDR1 LNHDA and CDR2 SQIVND (reference sequence). With 1 base removed from V and 10 bases from J, the gap between germline ends came to 14 bases. This CDR3 contains 14 residues. In DNA form, the CDR3 reads TGTGCCAGTAGTATAGTCTGGACTAAGGAAGAGCAGTTCTTC. Protein: CASSIVWTKEEQFF.

This chain's CDR3 is CASSLHGGNQLGELFF. The CDR3 nucleotides read TGTGCCAGCAGCTTACATGGCGGGAATCAGCTCGGGGAGCTGTTTTTT. V usage is TRBV7-8 and J usage is TRBJ2-2; D is possibly TRBD2 (6 bases). Germline lookup yields CDR1 SGHVS and CDR2 FQNEAQ. The CDR3 covers 16 residues. V lost 2 bases and J 7 bases, leaving 17 bases between the germline ends.

This chain connects TRBV3-1 (or the pseudogene TRBV3-2) to TRBJ2-1, with D tentatively TRBD1 (5 bases). There are 14 residues in the CDR3. V lost 2 bases, J lost 8 bases, and 13 bases lay in between. Germline CDR1 is LGHDT and CDR2 is YNNKEL (reference sequence). The CDR3 is CASSQWGQGDEQFF. CDR3 in DNA: TGTGCCAGCAGCCAATGGGGTCAGGGTGATGAGCAGTTCTTC.

The chain combines TRBV5-1 with TRBJ1-6; tentative D call: TRBD1 (5 bases). The germline V and J ends were trimmed by 7 bases and 7 bases, with 18 bases remaining between them. The V gene's germline CDR1 is SGHRS and CDR2 YFSETQ. The CDR3 runs to 15 residues. The CDR3 bases are TGCGCCAGCCGAGAAGGGGACGGCTCGAATTCACCCCTCCACTTT. The encoded protein is CASREGDGSNSPLHF.

This sequence joins TRBV3-1 (or the pseudogene TRBV3-2) and TRBJ1-2; D call uncertain. Germline CDR1 and CDR2: LGHDT and YNNKEL (reference sequence). The V end lost 0 bases, the J end lost 8 bases, and 10 bases lay between the germline ends. The CDR3 runs to 13 residues. For the CDR3, the DNA is TGTGCCAGCAGCCAAGATCGACGTTCCGGCTACACCTTC. It translates to CASSQDRRSGYTF.

CDR3 sequence reads: CASGQGNTEAFF. CDR3 DNA: TGTGCCAGCGGGCAGGGGAACACTGAAGCTTTCTTT. The rearrangement links TRBV13 to TRBJ1-1; D might be TRBD1 (5 bases). Trimming removed 8 bases from V and 1 base from J, with 8 bases in between. Germline V gene lookup returns CDR1 PRHDT and CDR2 FYEKMQ (reference sequence). This CDR3 region has 12 residues.

The chain's CDR3 is CASSGSGGERTF. The CDR3, as DNA: TGTGCCAGCAGTGGATCAGGAGGGGAAAGGACCTTC. The chain carries TRBV6-4 and TRBJ1-2, with D possibly matching TRBD1 (5 bases). Trimming removed 4 bases at V and 14 bases at J, with 17 bases between. CDR3 length: 12 residues. Germline V CDR1 and CDR2: MRHNA, SNTAGT.

V gene TRBV7-3 combines with J gene TRBJ2-6; 7 bases are a match to TRBD1. The V gene's germline CDR1 is SGHTA and CDR2 FQGTGA. V gave up 5 bases and J gave up 4 bases; unmatched junction bases: 5. CDR3 length: 15 amino acids. The DNA of the CDR3 is TGTGCCAGCAGCCCCACAGGGGTCGGGGCCAACGTCCTGACTTTC. Its protein product is CASSPTGVGANVLTF.

The chain combines TRBV30 with TRBJ1-4; 8 bases line up with TRBD1. Germline CDR1 reads GTSNPN; CDR2 reads SVGIG (reference sequence). With 0 bases clipped from V and 17 bases from J, the junction kept 8 bases outside the gene matches. This CDR3 is 12 amino acids long. The CDR3 coding sequence is TGTGCCTGGAGTGTTGGCGGGACAGGCCGTTTTTTT. It encodes CAWSVGGTGRFF.

The chain combines TRBV10-1 with TRBJ1-5, with D hard to call. Trimming removed 2 bases from V and 4 bases from J, with 6 bases in between. The CDR3 covers 13 residues. Germline V gene lookup returns CDR1 WNHNN and CDR2 SYGVQD (reference sequence). CDR3 region: CASSEGRNQPQHF. DNA for the CDR3: TGCGCCAGCAGTGAGGGTCGGAATCAGCCCCAGCATTTT.

The chain combines TRBV18 with TRBJ1-6; the D gene is possibly TRBD1 (5 bases). Trimming stripped 3 bases from V and 10 bases from J, with 10 bases between. The CDR3 contains 13 residues. Germline V lookup: CDR1 KGHSH, CDR2 LQKENI. This CDR3 is CASSPGENSPLHF. The CDR3 region has the DNA TGTGCCAGCTCACCGGGGGAGAACTCACCCCTCCACTTT.

This sequence joins TRBV20-1 and TRBJ1-1; D unresolved. V gave up 1 base and J gave up 7 bases, with 7 bases separating them. Germline CDR1 DFQATT, CDR2 SNEGSKA (reference sequence). The CDR3 runs to 11 residues. CDR3 amino acids: CSARAQFEAFF. The CDR3 DNA follows: TGCAGTGCTAGAGCCCAGTTTGAAGCTTTCTTT.

The chain couples TRBV9 to TRBJ2-1; the D gene is possibly TRBD1 (5 bases). Trimming stripped 0 bases from V and 2 bases from J, with 12 bases between. Germline V gene data show CDR1 as SGDLS and CDR2 as YYNGEE. The CDR3 covers 16 residues. The CDR3 region is CASSVGLSGTYNEQFF. In nucleotides, the CDR3 is TGTGCCAGCAGCGTAGGGCTCTCAGGGACCTACAATGAGCAGTTCTTC.

CDR3 in amino acids: CASSQDSRQVYEQYF. DNA for the CDR3: TGTGCCAGCAGCCAAGATAGTCGACAGGTCTACGAGCAGTACTTC. This chain links TRBV3-1 (or the pseudogene TRBV3-2) with TRBJ2-7; possible D gene TRBD1, 6 bases. CDR1 and CDR2 from the germline V gene are LGHDT and YNNKEL (reference sequence). The CDR3 spans 15 residues. V lost 0 bases and J lost 3, with 12 bases in between.

V and J are TRBV11-1 and TRBJ1-1; D call uncertain. This CDR3 is built from 14 residues. Deletions cut 3 bases from V and 6 bases from J, with 14 bases between. Germline V gives CDR1 SGHAT, CDR2 FQDESV (reference sequence). CDR3 sequence reads: CASSFLGSSAEAFF. The CDR3 DNA follows: TGTGCCAGCAGCTTTCTTGGGAGTTCGGCTGAAGCTTTCTTT.

V gene TRBV3-1 (or the pseudogene TRBV3-2) combines with J gene TRBJ2-1, with D tentatively TRBD1 (7 bases). CDR3 length: 17 residues. Between the trimmed V and J ends, which lost 4 bases and 5 bases, there was a span of 21 bases. The V gene's germline CDR1 is LGHDT and CDR2 YNNKEL (reference sequence). DNA for the CDR3: TGTGCCAGCAGCCCCAAGGCTTCACAGGGGAGGAACAATGAGCAGTTCTTC. Its protein product is CASSPKASQGRNNEQFF.

This clone has a handful of counts. This chain connects TRBV27 to TRBJ1-2, with D unresolved. The CDR3 runs 15 residues. Trimming left V 6 bases short and J 2 bases short, with 16 bases between. Germline CDR1 is MNHEY and CDR2 is SMNVEV (reference sequence). The chain's CDR3 is CASSRNVALNYGYTF. CDR3 sequence (DNA): TGTGCCAGCAGCCGGAACGTAGCCCTAAACTATGGCTACACCTTC.

Only a few counts were recorded for this clone. The genes are TRBV14 and TRBJ2-1, with 13 bases matching TRBD2. J lost 8 bases, V lost 5 bases, and 9 bases had no gene match. This CDR3 has 16 residues. Germline loops: CDR1 SGHDN, CDR2 FVKESK. DNA of the CDR3: TGTGCCAGCAGCTCCCGGACTAGCGGGAGTTCTGATGAGCAGTTCTTC. Translation gives CASSSRTSGSSDEQFF.

The gene calls are TRBV4-2 and TRBJ2-1, with TRBD2 matching over 9 bases. The length of the CDR3 is 17 residues. Germline V gene data show CDR1 as LGHNA and CDR2 as YNFKEQ. The V gene end was trimmed by 0 bases and the J gene end by 7 bases; junction bases not matched to a gene: 10. The CDR3 here is CASSQDRAAGGGNEQFF. The DNA of the CDR3 is TGTGCCAGCAGCCAAGATCGTGCAGCGGGGGGTGGGAATGAGCAGTTCTTC.